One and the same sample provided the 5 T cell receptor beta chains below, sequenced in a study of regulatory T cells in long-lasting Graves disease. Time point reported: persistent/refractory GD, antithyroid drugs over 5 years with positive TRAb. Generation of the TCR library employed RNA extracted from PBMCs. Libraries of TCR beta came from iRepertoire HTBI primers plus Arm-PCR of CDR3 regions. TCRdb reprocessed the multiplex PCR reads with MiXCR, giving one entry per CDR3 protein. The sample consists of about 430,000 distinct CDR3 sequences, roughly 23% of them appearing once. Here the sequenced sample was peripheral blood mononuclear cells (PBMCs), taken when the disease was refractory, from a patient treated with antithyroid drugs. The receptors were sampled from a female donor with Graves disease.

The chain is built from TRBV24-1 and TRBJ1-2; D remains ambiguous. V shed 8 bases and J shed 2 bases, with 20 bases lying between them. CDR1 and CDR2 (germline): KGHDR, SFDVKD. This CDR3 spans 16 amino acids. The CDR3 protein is CATTPSTETVNYGYTF. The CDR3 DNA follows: TGTGCCACCACACCCTCAACCGAGACGGTAAACTATGGCTACACCTTC.

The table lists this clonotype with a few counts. CDR3 DNA: TGTGCCAGCAGCCGCCCGGGACTAGCGCGCACCGGGGAGCTGTTTTTT. Translation: CASSRPGLARTGELFF. The chain links TRBV7-9 to TRBJ2-2; 10 bases map to TRBD2. The trim removed 5 bases at V and 4 bases at J, leaving 7 bases unmatched. CDR1 and CDR2 from the germline V gene are SEHNR and FQNEAQ (reference sequence). The CDR3 sequence is 16 residues long.

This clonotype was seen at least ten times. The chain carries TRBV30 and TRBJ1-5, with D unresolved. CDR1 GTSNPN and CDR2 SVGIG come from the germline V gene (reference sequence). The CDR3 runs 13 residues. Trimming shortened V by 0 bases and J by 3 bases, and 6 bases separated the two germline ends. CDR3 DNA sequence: TGTGCCTGGAGTGTAATGGACAATCAGCCCCAGCATTTT. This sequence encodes CAWSVMDNQPQHF.

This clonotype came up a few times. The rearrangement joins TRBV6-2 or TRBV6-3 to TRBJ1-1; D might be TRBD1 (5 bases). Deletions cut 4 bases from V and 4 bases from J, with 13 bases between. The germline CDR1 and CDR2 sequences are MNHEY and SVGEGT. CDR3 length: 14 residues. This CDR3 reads CASSSARESTEAFF. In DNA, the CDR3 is TGTGCCAGCAGTTCGGCCAGGGAGAGCACTGAAGCTTTCTTT.

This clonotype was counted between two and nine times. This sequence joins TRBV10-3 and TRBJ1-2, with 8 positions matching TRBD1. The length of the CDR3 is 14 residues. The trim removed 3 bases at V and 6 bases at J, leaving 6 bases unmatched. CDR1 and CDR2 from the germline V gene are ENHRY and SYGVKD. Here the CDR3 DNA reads TGTGCCATCAGTGACCTGGGACAGGAAGATGGCTACACCTTC. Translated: CAISDLGQEDGYTF.